This is a list of T cell receptor beta chains from one sample in a study of T-cell reconstitution after alpha-beta-depleted transplantation in children. TCRdb re-called the PCR reads with MiXCR, one entry per CDR3 protein. The sample has about 870,000 distinct CDR3 sequences; about 15% are singletons. The starting material was PBMCs, mostly from graft donor cells, obtained 360 days after TCRalphabeta/CD19-depleted stem cell transplant. The origin of the receptors is a male patient younger than 18 who had a stem cell transplant for acute lymphoblastic leukemia, so the T cells may come from the graft donor. The CDR3 runs from the conserved cysteine through the conserved F or W. The D gene is left open where the match is weak. A row's size may be missing; if present it is once, few, many or a size class.

V gene: TRBV4-1
J gene: TRBJ2-7
D gene: .
clone size: .
CDR3 DNA: TGCGCCAGCAGCCAAGTGGCGTCGGCCGCCTACGAGCAGTACTTC
CDR3 protein: CASSQVASAAYEQYF

V gene: TRBV4-1
J gene: TRBJ2-6
D gene: .
clone size: .
CDR3 DNA: TGCGCCAGCAGCCAAGAATCCCGGGGATCTGGGGCCAACGTCCTGACTTTC
CDR3 protein: CASSQESRGSGANVLTF

V gene: TRBV7-9
J gene: TRBJ1-4
D gene: TRBD1
clone size: few
CDR3 DNA: TGTGCCAGCAGCGCTCGGGGACAGGGGCGCGGTGAAAAACTGTTTTTT
CDR3 protein: CASSARGQGRGEKLFF

V gene: TRBV20-1
J gene: TRBJ2-7
D gene: TRBD2
clone size: few
CDR3 DNA: TGCAGTGCTAGTACGGGACTAGCGGGGAAAGAGCAGTACTTC
CDR3 protein: CSASTGLAGKEQYF

V gene: TRBV9
J gene: TRBJ2-7
D gene: .
clone size: .
CDR3 DNA: TGTGCCAGCAGCGTCTGGTCTCAAGGCAACGAGCAGTACTTC
CDR3 protein: CASSVWSQGNEQYF

V gene: TRBV5-1
J gene: TRBJ1-5
D gene: TRBD1
clone size: .
CDR3 DNA: TGCGCCAGCAGCTTTGGTCCAGGGGGCCGGGGGAGCAATCAGCCCCAGCATTTT
CDR3 protein: CASSFGPGGRGSNQPQHF

V gene: TRBV11-2
J gene: TRBJ2-5
D gene: .
clone size: .
CDR3 DNA: TGTGCCAGCAGCTTACGCCCACTACTAGAGACCCAGTACTTC
CDR3 protein: CASSLRPLLETQYF

V gene: TRBV29-1
J gene: TRBJ1-4
D gene: TRBD1
clone size: few
CDR3 DNA: TGCAGCGTTGCCGGACAGGGAAGTAATGAAAAACTGTTTTTT
CDR3 protein: CSVAGQGSNEKLFF

V gene: TRBV5-1
J gene: TRBJ2-7
D gene: .
clone size: many
CDR3 DNA: TGCGCCAGCAGCTTGACCCAACAGTCCTACGAGCAGTACTTC
CDR3 protein: CASSLTQQSYEQYF

V gene: TRBV19
J gene: TRBJ2-5
D gene: TRBD2
clone size: .
CDR3 DNA: TGTGCCAGTAGTCCAACAAGGGGCGGGAGTCCGGAGACCCAGTACTTC
CDR3 protein: CASSPTRGGSPETQYF

V gene: TRBV5-1
J gene: TRBJ1-1
D gene: .
clone size: few
CDR3 DNA: TGCGCCAGCAAAGGGTGGTCGCAGCAGAACACTGAAGCTTTCTTT
CDR3 protein: CASKGWSQQNTEAFF

V gene: TRBV12-3/TRBV12-4
J gene: TRBJ2-3
D gene: TRBD2
clone size: .
CDR3 DNA: TGTGCCAGCAGTCCCGTAGCGGGAGGGCCCGTCACAGATACGCAGTATTTT
CDR3 protein: CASSPVAGGPVTDTQYF

V gene: TRBV27
J gene: TRBJ2-1
D gene: .
clone size: few
CDR3 DNA: TGTGCCAGCAGAGGTCAGCGCCACAATGAGCAGTTCTTC
CDR3 protein: CASRGQRHNEQFF

V gene: TRBV5-1
J gene: TRBJ2-3
D gene: .
clone size: few
CDR3 DNA: TGCGCCAGCAGCTTGGCGGGCGCAGAAACAGATACGCAGTATTTT
CDR3 protein: CASSLAGAETDTQYF

V gene: TRBV5-1
J gene: TRBJ2-7
D gene: TRBD2
clone size: many
CDR3 DNA: TGCGCCAGCAGCCCCCCGGGACTAGCGGGAGTATACGAGCAGTACTTC
CDR3 protein: CASSPPGLAGVYEQYF

V gene: TRBV12-3/TRBV12-4
J gene: TRBJ1-5
D gene: TRBD1
clone size: few
CDR3 DNA: TGTGCCAGCAGTTTCCCAGGACAGGGGACCCCTAATCAGCCCCAGCATTTT
CDR3 protein: CASSFPGQGTPNQPQHF